Listed below are T cell receptor beta chains from one sample, sequenced in a study of shared clonotypes between healthy human individuals. Clones were sequenced by immunoSEQ multiplex PCR, and TCRdb holds only the in-frame ones, with some missing. The table includes hundreds of thousands of clones, approximately 96% detected once. Source material: naive CD8+ T cells sorted from blood. The receptors shown here come from a man aged 25-45 years in good health. The CDR3 runs from the conserved cysteine through the conserved F or W. D genes are given only for firm matches. Some rows mark clone size as missing; the rest say once, few, many or name a class of expanded clone.

DNA: TGTGCCAGCAGCTCTTACTCGGAGGAAGATAAAGCTTTCTTT
CDR3: CASSSYSEEDKAFF
D: NA
V: TRBV11-2
size: NA
J: TRBJ1-1

DNA: TGTGCCAGCAGTGACAGGGGGTATAACACTGAAGCTTTCTTT
CDR3: CASSDRGYNTEAFF
D: TRBD1
V: TRBV25-1
size: NA
J: TRBJ1-1

DNA: TGTGCCAGCAGCTTAGAAACGGGACTGTCCTACGAGCAGTACTTC
CDR3: CASSLETGLSYEQYF
D: NA
V: TRBV7-9
size: NA
J: TRBJ2-7

DNA: TGTGCCAGCTCACCACCCAGGGGAGGAAGCCAAGAGACCCAGTACTTC
CDR3: CASSPPRGGSQETQYF
D: NA
V: TRBV18
size: NA
J: TRBJ2-5

DNA: TGTGCCAGCTCATTGACAGGGGAAGGGACTGAAGCTTTCTTT
CDR3: CASSLTGEGTEAFF
D: TRBD1
V: TRBV18
size: NA
J: TRBJ1-1

DNA: TGTGCCAGCAGCCAATTTAGCGGGGCCTACGAGCAGTACTTC
CDR3: CASSQFSGAYEQYF
D: TRBD2
V: TRBV14
size: few
J: TRBJ2-7

DNA: TGTGCCAGCAGTGGTGACTCCTACGAGCAGTACTTC
CDR3: CASSGDSYEQYF
D: NA
V: TRBV7-8
size: NA
J: TRBJ2-7

DNA: TGTGCCAGCAGCCGCAGGGGCGGGACCGGGGAGCTGTTTTTT
CDR3: CASSRRGGTGELFF
D: NA
V: TRBV14
size: NA
J: TRBJ2-2

DNA: TGCAGCGTTGCACAACGGGACAGGGTGAACTACGAGCAGTACTTC
CDR3: CSVAQRDRVNYEQYF
D: TRBD1
V: TRBV29-1
size: NA
J: TRBJ2-7

DNA: TGCAGCGTTGAGTTGGAACAGAGAAGCTCCTACGAGCAGTACTTC
CDR3: CSVELEQRSSYEQYF
D: NA
V: TRBV29-1
size: NA
J: TRBJ2-7

DNA: TGTGCCAGCAGCGTAGCGGGAGAATCTGGCTACACCTTC
CDR3: CASSVAGESGYTF
D: NA
V: TRBV9
size: once
J: TRBJ1-2

DNA: TGTGCCAGCAGCCCGGCCGGTACAGATACGCAGTATTTT
CDR3: CASSPAGTDTQYF
D: NA
V: TRBV5-4
size: NA
J: TRBJ2-3

DNA: TGTGCCAGCAGTTTTGGGGCCGGGAGCTCCTACGAGCAGTACTTC
CDR3: CASSFGAGSSYEQYF
D: NA
V: TRBV27
size: once
J: TRBJ2-7

DNA: TGTGCCAGCAGTGTCCGGGACAGGGGGTACGAGCAGTACTTC
CDR3: CASSVRDRGYEQYF
D: TRBD1
V: TRBV6-1
size: NA
J: TRBJ2-7

DNA: TGTGCCAGCATCGGACTAGCGGGAGTTGGTGAGCAGTTCTTC
CDR3: CASIGLAGVGEQFF
D: TRBD2
V: TRBV11-2
size: NA
J: TRBJ2-1

DNA: TGTGCCATCACGGGAACAGCCCCCCCCTACGAGCAGTACTTC
CDR3: CAITGTAPPYEQYF
D: NA
V: TRBV10-3
size: NA
J: TRBJ2-7

DNA: TGTGCCAGCAGCCCCTTCGTAGCGGGGTCGGATACGCAGTATTTT
CDR3: CASSPFVAGSDTQYF
D: TRBD2
V: TRBV5-6
size: NA
J: TRBJ2-3

DNA: TGCAGCGTTCCCATAAACACCGGGGAGCTGTTTTTT
CDR3: CSVPINTGELFF
D: NA
V: TRBV29-1
size: NA
J: TRBJ2-2

DNA: TGCGCCAGCAGCTATCAGGGACAGAACACAGATACGCAGTATTTT
CDR3: CASSYQGQNTDTQYF
D: TRBD1
V: TRBV4-1
size: NA
J: TRBJ2-3

DNA: TGTGCCAGCAGCTTCGGACAGGGTTACTCCTACGAGCAGTACTTC
CDR3: CASSFGQGYSYEQYF
D: TRBD1
V: TRBV5-4
size: NA
J: TRBJ2-7

DNA: TGTGCCAGCAGTGATGGTAATCTCTCCTACGAGCAGTACTTC
CDR3: CASSDGNLSYEQYF
D: NA
V: TRBV2
size: NA
J: TRBJ2-7

DNA: TGTGCCAGCAGTGACGGTCCTTACAATGAGCAGTTCTTC
CDR3: CASSDGPYNEQFF
D: NA
V: TRBV6-4
size: NA
J: TRBJ2-1

DNA: TGTGCCAGCAGCTTCCTAGCGGGAGTTAGTTTCCCGTTCTTC
CDR3: CASSFLAGVSFPFF
D: TRBD2
V: TRBV7-2
size: NA
J: TRBJ2-1

DNA: TGTGCCAGCACAGGGGAGAATGAGCAGTTCTTC
CDR3: CASTGENEQFF
D: NA
V: TRBV6-5
size: NA
J: TRBJ2-1

DNA: TGTGCCAGCCTAACTGGGACTAGCGTGAGCAATGAGCAGTTCTTC
CDR3: CASLTGTSVSNEQFF
D: TRBD2
V: TRBV2
size: NA
J: TRBJ2-1

DNA: TGTGCCAGCAGCCGACAGGGGGCGAATCAGCCCCAGCATTTT
CDR3: CASSRQGANQPQHF
D: TRBD1
V: TRBV6-5
size: once
J: TRBJ1-5

DNA: TGTGCCAGCAGTGAATATGATCTGGACACCGGGGAGCTGTTTTTT
CDR3: CASSEYDLDTGELFF
D: NA
V: TRBV25-1
size: NA
J: TRBJ2-2

DNA: TGCGCCAGCGGCGACGGGGGGGCTTCTGGAAACACCATATATTTT
CDR3: CASGDGGASGNTIYF
D: NA
V: TRBV10-2
size: NA
J: TRBJ1-3

DNA: TGTGCCAGCAGCCAAGTCGGGGGGTACTCCTACAATGAGCAGTTCTTC
CDR3: CASSQVGGYSYNEQFF
D: TRBD2
V: TRBV14
size: NA
J: TRBJ2-1

DNA: TGCGCCAGCAGGGGCGGACAGGGCACAGATACGCAGTATTTT
CDR3: CASRGGQGTDTQYF
D: TRBD1
V: TRBV5-1
size: once
J: TRBJ2-3